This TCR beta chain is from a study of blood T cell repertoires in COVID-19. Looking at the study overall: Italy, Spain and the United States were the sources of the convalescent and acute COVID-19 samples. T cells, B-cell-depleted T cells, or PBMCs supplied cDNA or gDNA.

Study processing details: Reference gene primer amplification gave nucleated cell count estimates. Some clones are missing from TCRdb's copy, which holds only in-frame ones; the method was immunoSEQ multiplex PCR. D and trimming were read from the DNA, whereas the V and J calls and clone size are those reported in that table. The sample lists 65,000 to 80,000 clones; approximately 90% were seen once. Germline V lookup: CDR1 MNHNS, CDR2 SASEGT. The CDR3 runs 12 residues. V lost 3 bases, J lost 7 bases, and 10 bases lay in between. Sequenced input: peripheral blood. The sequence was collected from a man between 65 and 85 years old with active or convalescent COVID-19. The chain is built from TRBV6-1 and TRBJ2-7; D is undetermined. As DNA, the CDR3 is TGTGCCAGCAGTGACAGGTTCGTGGAGCAGTACTTC. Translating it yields CASSDRFVEQYF.